Below are 27 T cell receptor beta chains sequenced from a single sample in a study of beta chain features in type 1 diabetes. Study-wide findings and caveats: For Type 1 diabetes patients, all four CD4+ subsets carried TCRB CDR3s that were moderately but significantly shorter.

Reverse transcribing all isolated RNA meant expressed TCRB transcripts were sequenced. Some clones are missing from TCRdb's copy, which holds only in-frame ones; the method was immunoSEQ multiplex PCR. The sample lists approximately 170,000 clones, roughly 8% seen once, with around 0.5% in the top ten. These TCRs are of unknown antigen specificity. The specimen sequenced was central memory CD4+ T cells from blood. These receptors came from a man aged 18 to 29 with type 1 diabetes.

This clone showed up just a few times. V and J are TRBV28 and TRBJ2-5; D may be TRBD1 (7 bases). The germline V gene encodes CDR1 MDHEN and CDR2 SYDVKM. The CDR3 spans 16 residues. V lost 8 bases, J lost 3 bases, and 22 bases lay in between. The CDR3: CASLAGSGRGEETQYF. The CDR3 coding sequence is TGTGCCAGCCTTGCGGGCAGCGGCAGGGGGGAAGAGACCCAGTACTTC.

Only a few counts were recorded for this clone. This chain uses TRBV9 with TRBJ2-3; 9 bases fit TRBD1. The CDR3 sequence is 17 residues long. With V trimmed by 3 bases and J by 1 base, 9 bases remained unmatched. Germline V lookup: CDR1 SGDLS, CDR2 YYNGEE. Written as DNA, the CDR3 is TGTGCCAGCAGCGACTCAACCGGGACAGGGCGCACAGATACGCAGTATTTT. Protein sequence: CASSDSTGTGRTDTQYF. Using reference TRBV9 and TRBJ2-3 for the parts outside the CDR3, the full variable domain is DSGVTQTPKHLITATGQRVTLRCSPRSGDLSVYWYQQSLDQGLQFLIQYYNGEERAKGNILERFSAQQFPDLHSELNLSSLELGDSALYFCASSDSTGTGRTDTQYFGPGTRLTVL.

The chain carries TRBV18 and TRBJ2-4; a possible D gene is TRBD1 (5 bases). Germline V gene sequence: CDR1 KGHSH, CDR2 LQKENI. Trimming pared 3 bases from V and 6 bases from J, leaving 9 bases between. This CDR3 is built from 13 residues. The CDR3 nucleotides are TGTGCCAGCTCACCGTCAACAGGAAACATTCAGTACTTC. Its protein product is CASSPSTGNIQYF.

The V and J genes are TRBV5-1 and TRBJ2-3, with 13 nucleotides matching TRBD2. V lost 4 bases, J lost 2 bases, and 4 bases stayed unmatched. Germline loops: CDR1 SGHRS, CDR2 YFSETQ. The CDR3 runs to 16 residues. CDR3 amino acids: CASSMTSGGNTDTQYF. The CDR3 nucleotides are TGCGCCAGCAGCATGACTAGCGGGGGGAACACAGATACGCAGTATTTT.

This clone has a handful of counts. V gene TRBV6-5 combines with J gene TRBJ2-7, with a weak D call TRBD2 (5 bases). From germline, CDR1 is MNHEY and CDR2 SVGAGI. Trimming shortened V by 0 bases and J by 0 bases, and 9 bases separated the two germline ends. The CDR3 has 15 amino acids. In nucleotides, the CDR3 is TGTGCCAGCAGTTACTCTACGGGGTCCTCCTACGAGCAGTACTTC. Protein sequence: CASSYSTGSSYEQYF.

This clone was recorded a few times. The genes are TRBV27 and TRBJ2-5, with TRBD2 matching over 10 bases. The CDR3 extends over 18 amino acids. Looked up from germline, CDR1 is MNHEY and CDR2 is SMNVEV (reference sequence). The V segment lost 2 bases and the J segment 5 bases; nucleotides outside the gene matches: 14. Here the CDR3 DNA reads TGTGCCAGCAGTTTAGAAGCTAGCGGGAGCGGTTTCTGGGAGACCCAGTACTTC. It codes for CASSLEASGSGFWETQYF.

The sample holds a few counts of this clone. This chain uses TRBV18 with TRBJ2-3, with D perhaps TRBD2 (5 bases). Trimming took off 4 bases at V and 2 bases at J, with 10 bases between the two ends. CDR1 and CDR2 (germline): KGHSH, LQKENI. CDR3 size: 14 residues. CDR3 bases: TGTGCCAGCTCACAGAGGGAACACACAGATACGCAGTATTTT. It encodes CASSQREHTDTQYF.

The chain combines TRBV7-2 with TRBJ2-3; D possibly corresponds to TRBD1 (6 bases). The CDR3 is 13 residues long. CDR1 and CDR2 from the germline V gene are SGHTA and FQGNSA. V was shortened by 4 bases and J by 2 bases, with 7 bases between the two germline ends. CDR3 protein: CASSWGPTDTQYF. The CDR3 DNA reads TGTGCCAGCAGCTGGGGGCCCACAGATACGCAGTATTTT.

Only a few counts were recorded for this clone. The CDR3 sequence: CASSLWGQRTGELFF. The CDR3 DNA follows: TGTGCCAGCAGCCTATGGGGACAGAGAACCGGGGAGCTGTTTTTT. The rearrangement uses TRBV7-9 and TRBJ2-2; 7 bases are shared with TRBD1. V shed 5 bases and J 5 bases; nucleotides not matched to a gene: 8. CDR3 size: 15 residues. Germline-derived CDR1 and CDR2 are SEHNR and FQNEAQ (reference sequence).

Only a few counts were recorded for this clone. Sequence at one end of the junction differs from germline and may be a read error. This chain connects TRBV20-1 to TRBJ2-3, with a tentative D call TRBD1 (5 bases). The CDR3 length is 11 residues. Germline V lookup: CDR1 DFQATT, CDR2 SNEGSKA (reference sequence). The DNA of the CDR3 is TGTAGGGCAGGGATCACAGATACGCAGTATTTT. It encodes CRAGITDTQYF.

Only a few counts were recorded for this clone. CDR3 sequence: CSVEAGRGQPQHF. The CDR3 DNA sequence: TGCAGCGTTGAAGCAGGGAGGGGTCAGCCCCAGCATTTT. The genes are TRBV29-1 and TRBJ1-5; possible D gene TRBD1, 5 bases. Germline V gene data show CDR1 as SQVTM and CDR2 as ANQGSEA. The CDR3 spans 13 residues. The germline V and J ends were trimmed by 1 base and 6 bases, with 10 bases remaining between them.

This clone was seen ten or more times. This chain uses TRBV29-1 with TRBJ2-7; 9 bases are shared with TRBD2. The germline V gene encodes CDR1 SQVTM and CDR2 ANQGSEA. CDR3 size: 13 residues. Trimming took 4 bases from V and 2 from J; bases not matched to a gene: 3. The chain's CDR3 is CSVVVAGAYEQYF. CDR3 bases: TGCAGCGTTGTAGTAGCGGGAGCCTACGAGCAGTACTTC.

The chain employs TRBV4-3 and TRBJ1-1; D not certain. V was pared by 0 bases and J by 9 bases, with 17 bases between. From germline, CDR1 is LGHNA and CDR2 YSLEER. The CDR3 sequence is 15 residues long. CDR3 sequence (DNA): TGCGCCAGCAGCCAAGAGATTGGCAGCGTGATGAAAGCTTTCTTT. Protein: CASSQEIGSVMKAFF.

This clone was detected a few times. The rearrangement links TRBV2 to TRBJ2-2; 7 nucleotides match TRBD1. The CDR3 is 13 residues long. Germline loops: CDR1 SNHLY, CDR2 FYNNEI. The V gene end was trimmed by 8 bases and the J gene end by 2 bases; junction bases not matched to a gene: 2. The CDR3 here is CASGTDNTGELFF. The CDR3 bases are TGTGCCAGCGGGACAGATAACACCGGGGAGCTGTTTTTT.

This clone was found a few times. The CDR3 bases are TGTGCCAGCGCCCCGCCCAGCGGGAGAAACAATGAGCAGTTCTTC. Its protein product is CASAPPSGRNNEQFF. V is TRBV18 and J is TRBJ2-1, with 8 nucleotides matching TRBD2. CDR1 and CDR2 (germline): KGHSH, LQKENI. The CDR3 contains 15 residues. The ends lost 8 bases at V and 5 bases at J; junction bases unmatched: 11.

The chain joins TRBV5-6 to TRBJ1-5; a possible D gene is TRBD1 (6 bases). CDR1 is SGHDT and CDR2 is YYEEEE in the germline V gene. Trimming pared 4 bases from V and 0 bases from J, leaving 11 bases between. The CDR3 is made up of 15 amino acids. The CDR3 spells CASSRTDYSNQPQHF. CDR3 nucleotides: TGTGCCAGCAGCCGGACAGATTATAGCAATCAGCCCCAGCATTTT.

The chain has TRBV28 and TRBJ1-6, with D perhaps TRBD1 (6 bases). CDR3 size: 14 residues. Germline V gene sequence: CDR1 MDHEN, CDR2 SYDVKM. Trimming removed 6 bases at V and 11 bases at J, with 17 bases between. This CDR3 is CASSLNVGGPPLHF. Written as DNA, the CDR3 is TGTGCCAGCAGCTTAAACGTGGGGGGGCCACCCCTCCACTTT.

V gene TRBV2 combines with J gene TRBJ2-5, with no clear D. Germline V gives CDR1 SNHLY, CDR2 FYNNEI. V lost 5 bases, J lost 3 bases, and 10 bases lay in between. The CDR3 has 13 amino acids. The CDR3 loop reads CASSTRREETQYF. The CDR3 DNA sequence: TGTGCCAGCAGTACCCGGAGAGAAGAGACCCAGTACTTC. The full variable domain, its missing parts supplied by reference TRBV2 and TRBJ2-5, is EPEVTQTPSHQVTQMGQEVILRCVPISNHLYFYWYRQILGQKVEFLVSFYNNEISEKSEIFDDQFSVERPDGSNFTLKIRSTKLEDSAMYFCASSTRREETQYFGPGTRLLVL.

This clone was seen only a few times. The chain couples TRBV2 to TRBJ1-1; 7 nucleotides match TRBD1. Trimming removed 2 bases from V and 9 bases from J; junction bases left unmatched: 6. The CDR3 contains 13 residues. The germline gives CDR1 SNHLY, CDR2 FYNNEI. CDR3 coding DNA: TGTGCCAGCAGTGAATTTCCGACAGGGCAAGCTTTCTTT. Protein product: CASSEFPTGQAFF.

This clone has only a few counts. The chain is built from TRBV30 and TRBJ2-5; D is unclear. In germline, CDR1 is GTSNPN, CDR2 SVGIG (reference sequence). The CDR3 loop spans 10 amino acids. With 3 bases removed from V and 5 bases from J, the gap between germline ends came to 4 bases. The CDR3 is CAWREETQYF. DNA for the CDR3: TGTGCCTGGAGAGAGGAGACCCAGTACTTC.

The V call is TRBV30, the J call TRBJ2-1, with 9 positions matching TRBD1. Trimming at V came to 3 bases and at J to 3 bases, leaving 3 bases not matched to a gene. The CDR3 sequence is 14 residues long. Germline CDR1 reads GTSNPN; CDR2 reads SVGIG (reference sequence). CDR3 region: CAWRGQGYYNEQFF. DNA of the CDR3: TGTGCCTGGAGGGGACAGGGATACTACAATGAGCAGTTCTTC.

V is TRBV2 and J is TRBJ2-7; D is perhaps TRBD1 (6 bases). CDR1 and CDR2 (germline): SNHLY, FYNNEI. This CDR3 region has 14 residues. Trimming removed 5 bases from V and 4 bases from J, with 15 bases in between. CDR3 protein: CASSPADRIYEQYF. DNA for the CDR3: TGTGCCAGCAGTCCGGCGGACAGAATATACGAGCAGTACTTC.

The chain combines TRBV7-9 with TRBJ2-3; 14 nucleotides align to TRBD2. The V gene's germline CDR1 is SEHNR and CDR2 FQNEAQ (reference sequence). The CDR3 length is 16 residues. J gave up 6 bases and V 5 bases, and 7 bases lay outside the gene matches. CDR3 sequence: CASSAGLAGAGDTQYF. DNA for the CDR3: TGTGCCAGCAGCGCGGGACTAGCGGGGGCCGGGGATACGCAGTATTTT.

This clone was seen a handful of times. This chain connects TRBV29-1 to TRBJ1-3; 9 bases line up with TRBD1. V lost 6 bases, J lost 4 bases, and 7 bases stayed unmatched. Germline V gene lookup returns CDR1 SQVTM and CDR2 ANQGSEA. This CDR3 has 14 amino acids. The CDR3 spells CSVEQGALGNTIYF. DNA of the CDR3: TGCAGCGTGGAACAGGGGGCCTTAGGAAACACCATATATTTT.

The V gene is TRBV19, the J gene TRBJ2-3; D is possibly TRBD1 (6 bases). The ends were cut back, 4 bases at V and 4 bases at J, with 21 bases in the middle. The CDR3 covers 17 residues. The germline V gene encodes CDR1 LNHDA and CDR2 SQIVND (reference sequence). CDR3 coding DNA: TGTGCCAGTAGTAGGGGTTCAACAGGGAGTGGAGCAGATACGCAGTATTTT. It specifies CASSRGSTGSGADTQYF.

The chain carries TRBV6-5 and TRBJ1-1; D is uncertain. Germline CDR1 reads MNHEY; CDR2 reads SVGAGI. The V end lost 2 bases, the J end lost 4 bases, and 11 bases lay between the germline ends. The CDR3 runs to 14 residues. CDR3 region: CASSYAGRGTEAFF. The DNA of the CDR3 is TGTGCCAGCAGTTACGCGGGTCGCGGCACTGAAGCTTTCTTT.

The chain carries TRBV2 and TRBJ2-2; tentative D call: TRBD2 (5 bases). This CDR3 has 14 residues. Trimming left V 6 bases short and J 4 bases short, with 12 bases between. The germline gives CDR1 SNHLY, CDR2 FYNNEI. The chain's CDR3 is CASRSLVGTGELFF. The CDR3 DNA reads TGTGCCAGCAGATCACTAGTTGGCACCGGGGAGCTGTTTTTT.